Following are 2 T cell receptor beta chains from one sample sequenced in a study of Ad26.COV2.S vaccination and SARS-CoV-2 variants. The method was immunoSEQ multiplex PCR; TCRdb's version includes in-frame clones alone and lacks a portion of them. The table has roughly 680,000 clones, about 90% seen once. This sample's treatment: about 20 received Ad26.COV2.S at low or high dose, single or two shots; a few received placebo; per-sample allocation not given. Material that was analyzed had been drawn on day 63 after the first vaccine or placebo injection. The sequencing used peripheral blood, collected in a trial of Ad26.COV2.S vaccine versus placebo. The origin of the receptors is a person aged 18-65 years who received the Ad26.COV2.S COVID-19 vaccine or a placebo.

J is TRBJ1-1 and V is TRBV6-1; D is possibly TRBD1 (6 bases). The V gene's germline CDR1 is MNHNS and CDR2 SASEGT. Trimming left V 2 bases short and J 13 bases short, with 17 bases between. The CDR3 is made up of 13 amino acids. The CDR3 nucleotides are TGTGCCAGCAGTGAACTCCCCTACAGGGAACGTTTCTTT. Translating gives CASSELPYRERFF.

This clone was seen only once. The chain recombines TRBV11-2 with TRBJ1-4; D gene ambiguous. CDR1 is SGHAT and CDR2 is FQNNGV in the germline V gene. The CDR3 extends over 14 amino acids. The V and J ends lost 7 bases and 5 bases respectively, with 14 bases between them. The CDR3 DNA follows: TGTGCCAGCAAGGGAACGGTGCGAAATGAAAAACTGTTTTTT. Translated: CASKGTVRNEKLFF.